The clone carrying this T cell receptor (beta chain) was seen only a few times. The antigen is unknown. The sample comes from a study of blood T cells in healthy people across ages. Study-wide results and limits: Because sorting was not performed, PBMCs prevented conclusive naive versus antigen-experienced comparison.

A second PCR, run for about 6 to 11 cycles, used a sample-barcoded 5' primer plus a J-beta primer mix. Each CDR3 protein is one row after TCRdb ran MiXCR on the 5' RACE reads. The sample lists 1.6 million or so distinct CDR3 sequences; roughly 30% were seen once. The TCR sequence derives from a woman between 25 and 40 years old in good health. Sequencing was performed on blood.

Written as DNA, the CDR3 is TGCGCCAGCAGCCAAGCCCCTCCCGGGACGGAAGAGAATCAGCCCCAGCATTTT. Residues: CASSQAPPGTEENQPQHF. The rearrangement joins TRBV4-1 to TRBJ1-5; weak D call: TRBD1 (5 bases). CDR1 and CDR2 (germline): MGHRA, YSYEKL. V was trimmed by 1 base and J by 4 bases, leaving 20 bases between them. CDR3 length: 18 amino acids.